Shown below are 32 T cell receptor beta chains from a single sample sequenced in a study of response to subunit inactivated influenza vaccine. TCRdb called the RT-PCR reads again in MiXCR, with one record for every CDR3 protein. The table has 150,000 to 200,000 distinct CDR3 sequences, less than 15% seen once. These same data were also listed under a study on T cells expressing NK-cell markers. This second study says: It was by 5'RACE template switching with UMIs that TCR beta cDNA was made.

This specimen consisted of CD8+ T cells sorted from PBMCs, obtained roughly 12 days after vaccination. These receptors were obtained from a man aged 45-60 years who received an inactivated influenza vaccine.

This clonotype was counted many times. The chain couples TRBV7-9 to TRBJ2-4, with D possibly matching TRBD1 (6 bases). Germline CDR1 and CDR2: SEHNR and FQNEAQ (reference sequence). The CDR3 totals 15 residues. With 5 bases removed from V and 14 bases from J, the gap between germline ends came to 25 bases. The CDR3 DNA reads TGTGCCAGCAGCCAGACGGACAGTACTCTGGCCCCGGAGTACTTC. Translated, it gives CASSQTDSTLAPEYF.

In its sample, this clonotype was seen a few times. The rearrangement links TRBV30 to TRBJ2-7; 7 bases map to TRBD1. J gave up 1 base and V 4 bases, and 4 bases lay outside the gene matches. Germline V lookup: CDR1 GTSNPN, CDR2 SVGIG (reference sequence). CDR3 size: 13 residues. CDR3 DNA: TGTGCCTGGACCGGGACAGAGTCCTACGAGCAGTACTTC. This gives the protein CAWTGTESYEQYF.

The chain carries TRBV20-1 and TRBJ2-6; D is possibly TRBD1 (6 bases). CDR3 size: 17 residues. Germline V gene lookup returns CDR1 DFQATT and CDR2 SNEGSKA (reference sequence). The V and J ends lost 7 bases and 0 bases respectively, with 19 bases between them. The CDR3 coding sequence is TGCAGTGTCCTTGGGGGCAGGGGAAGCTCTGGGGCCAACGTCCTGACTTTC. Translating it yields CSVLGGRGSSGANVLTF.

The rearrangement uses TRBV18 and TRBJ2-1; 8 nucleotides match TRBD2. Trimming cost V 10 bases and J 3 bases; bases outside gene matches: 11. Germline CDR1 is KGHSH and CDR2 is LQKENI. This CDR3 has 15 amino acids. The CDR3 reads CATKGSGTIYNEQFF. CDR3 nucleotides: TGTGCCACCAAAGGTAGCGGGACTATCTACAATGAGCAGTTCTTC.

Only a few counts were recorded for this clonotype. The rearrangement links TRBV7-3 to TRBJ2-2; maybe TRBD2 (6 bases). There are 15 residues in the CDR3. Trimming left V 5 bases short and J 5 bases short, with 15 bases between. CDR1 and CDR2 (germline): SGHTA, FQGTGA. The CDR3 region has the DNA TGTGCCAGCAGCCCCCGAGGGACTTTAACCGGGGAGCTGTTTTTT. Translating gives CASSPRGTLTGELFF.

J is TRBJ2-7 and V is TRBV12-3 or TRBV12-4; TRBD1 matches 7 bases. V lost 4 bases to trimming and J lost 6 bases; unmatched junction nucleotides: 9. This CDR3 has 14 amino acids. The CDR3 region has the DNA TGTGCCAGCAGTTCCACGACAGGGCTCGGCGAGCAGTACTTC. Translation: CASSSTTGLGEQYF.

This clonotype was observed a few times. This chain joins TRBV7-9 and TRBJ2-3, with TRBD2 matching over 8 bases. Germline values: CDR1 SEHNR, CDR2 FQNEAQ (reference sequence). The CDR3 is made up of 15 amino acids. Trimming cost V 3 bases and J 3 bases; bases outside gene matches: 5. The CDR3 sequence: CASSLGGGTTDTQYF. The DNA for the CDR3 is TGTGCCAGCAGCTTGGGCGGGGGGACGACAGATACGCAGTATTTT. Combining the CDR3 with reference TRBV7-9 and TRBJ2-3 gives the whole variable domain DTGVSQNPRHKITKRGQNVTFRCDPISEHNRLYWYRQTLGQGPEFLTYFQNEAQLEKSRLLSDRFSAERPKGSFSTLEIQRTEQGDSAMYLCASSLGGGTTDTQYFGPGTRLTVL.

This chain links TRBV24-1 with TRBJ2-1; possible D gene TRBD2, 6 bases. Trimming took off 0 bases at V and 5 bases at J, with 13 bases between the two ends. Germline CDR1 KGHDR, CDR2 SFDVKD. This CDR3 is built from 16 residues. The CDR3 loop reads CATSDLGAGIDNEQFF. CDR3 sequence (DNA): TGTGCCACCAGTGATTTGGGCGCGGGAATAGACAATGAGCAGTTCTTC.

The CDR3 reads CASSGTGGNHEQYF. CDR3 nucleotide sequence: TGTGCCAGCAGCGGGACAGGGGGCAACCACGAGCAGTACTTC. The gene calls are TRBV3-1 and TRBJ2-7, with 12 nucleotides matching TRBD1. With V trimmed by 5 bases and J by 5 bases, 4 bases remained unmatched. Germline V lookup: CDR1 LGHDT, CDR2 YNNKEL (reference sequence). CDR3 length: 14 amino acids.

Only a few counts were recorded for this clonotype. The genes are TRBV21-1 and TRBJ2-3; the table's D call TRBD2 went unverified against the DNA. TRBV21-1 is termed a pseudogene. The CDR3 is made up of 18 amino acids. In DNA form, the CDR3 reads TGTGCCAGCAATCACATCGACGCGGGGATTTCCTCCCCAGATACGCAGTATTTT. Translated, it gives CASNHIDAGISSPDTQYF.

The chain employs TRBV5-1 and TRBJ2-7, with 9 bases matching TRBD1. CDR1 SGHRS and CDR2 YFSETQ come from the germline V gene. The CDR3 runs to 13 residues. V was clipped by 4 bases and J by 6 bases; unmatched bases: 5. The CDR3 nucleotides read TGCGCCAGCAGCCGGACAGGGGCTGCCGAGCAGTACTTC. Protein product: CASSRTGAAEQYF.

A few counts support this clonotype. The genes are TRBV20-1 and TRBJ1-1; D uncertain. The CDR3 is 14 residues long. CDR1 and CDR2 (germline): DFQATT, SNEGSKA (reference sequence). The V end lost 2 bases, the J end lost 4 bases, and 14 bases lay between the germline ends. The CDR3 sequence is CSARTSGTGTEAFF. In nucleotides, the CDR3 is TGCAGTGCTAGAACATCGGGAACGGGCACTGAAGCTTTCTTT.

The V and J genes are TRBV9 and TRBJ2-3; the match to TRBD1 covers 10 bases. J was trimmed by 5 bases and V by 4 bases; bases with no gene match: 7. This CDR3 has 15 residues. CDR1 and CDR2 from the germline V gene are SGDLS and YYNGEE. The CDR3 DNA sequence: TGTGCCAGCAGCCCCCGGACAGGGGGGGGAGATACGCAGTATTTT. Translation gives CASSPRTGGGDTQYF.

This chain links TRBV6-1 with TRBJ1-2; perhaps TRBD1 as D (6 bases). Germline loops: CDR1 MNHNS, CDR2 SASEGT. V lost 1 base and J lost 3, with 9 bases in between. This CDR3 is 14 amino acids long. This chain's CDR3 is CASSEVGGYYGYTF. CDR3 bases: TGTGCCAGCAGTGAAGTAGGGGGATACTATGGCTACACCTTC.

Here the CDR3 DNA reads TGTGCCAGCAGCCGCCCAGGGGTAATAGGATATGGCTACACCTTC. It specifies CASSRPGVIGYGYTF. The chain carries TRBV7-9 and TRBJ1-2, with D possibly matching TRBD1 (6 bases). The CDR3 extends over 15 amino acids. V gave up 5 bases and J gave up 5 bases, with 18 bases separating them. The germline gives CDR1 SEHNR, CDR2 FQNEAQ (reference sequence).

Ten or more counts support this clonotype. The chain is built from TRBV12-3 or TRBV12-4 and TRBJ2-3; D perhaps matches TRBD1 (5 bases). The CDR3 has 16 residues. V was shortened by 1 base and J by 0 bases, with 11 bases between the two germline ends. Here the CDR3 reads CASSLGRQSSTDTQYF. The DNA of the CDR3 is TGTGCCAGCAGTTTAGGTCGACAGTCTAGCACAGATACGCAGTATTTT.

This clonotype was detected a few times. The J gene is TRBJ2-3, the V gene TRBV7-3, with 8 bases identical to TRBD2. Germline assignment: CDR1 SGHTA and CDR2 FQGTGA. CDR3 length equals 15 residues. Trimming removed 4 bases from V and 9 bases from J; junction bases left unmatched: 12. CDR3 residues: CASSSLIGGLATQYF. The DNA for the CDR3 is TGTGCCAGCAGCTCCCTGATTGGAGGACTAGCAACGCAGTATTTT.

This clonotype was counted a few times. This sequence joins TRBV15 and TRBJ2-7; 8 bases are shared with TRBD1. The CDR3 length is 14 residues. The V and J ends lost 5 bases and 4 bases, in that order; junction bases with no gene match: 7. Germline loops: CDR1 LNHNV, CDR2 YYDKDF (reference sequence). Here the CDR3 reads CATSGGTGIYEQYF. The CDR3 DNA reads as TGTGCCACCAGCGGCGGGACAGGAATTTACGAGCAGTACTTC.

This clonotype was seen only a few times. The CDR3 reads CASSLGQGPLMRAFF. The DNA of the CDR3 is TGCGCCAGCAGCTTGGGCCAGGGGCCCCTCATGAGAGCTTTCTTT. This sequence joins TRBV5-1 and TRBJ1-1; the D gene is possibly TRBD1 (6 bases). Trimming cost V 0 bases and J 10 bases, with 19 bases left between them. The CDR3 has 15 residues. Germline V gives CDR1 SGHRS, CDR2 YFSETQ. The full variable domain, its missing parts supplied by reference TRBV5-1 and TRBJ1-1, is KAGVTQTPRYLIKTRGQQVTLSCSPISGHRSVSWYQQTPGQGLQFLFEYFSETQRNKGNFPGRFSGRQFSNSRSEMNVSTLELGDSALYLCASSLGQGPLMRAFFGQGTRLTVV.

The chain is built from TRBV18 and TRBJ2-7, with 9 bases aligning to TRBD1. Unmatched junction bases numbered 4, after V lost 1 base and J lost 3 bases. Germline V gives CDR1 KGHSH, CDR2 LQKENI. This CDR3 spans 15 amino acids. The chain's CDR3 is CASSPRDREDYEQYF. The DNA for the CDR3 is TGTGCCAGCTCACCACGGGACAGGGAGGACTACGAGCAGTACTTC.

This clonotype has at least ten counts. The J gene is TRBJ2-3, the V gene TRBV12-3 or TRBV12-4; 9 nucleotides agree with TRBD1. CDR3 length equals 15 residues. J gave up 5 bases and V 6 bases, and 9 bases lay outside the gene matches. The CDR3 region is CASRTGTGNRDTQYF. The DNA for the CDR3 is TGTGCCAGCAGAACCGGGACAGGGAATCGAGATACGCAGTATTTT.

The sample holds a few counts of this clonotype. CDR3 coding DNA: TGTGCCATCAGGACCGGTGGGGATCAGCCCCAGCATTTT. Encoded protein: CAIRTGGDQPQHF. The V gene is TRBV10-3, the J gene TRBJ1-5; D is uncertain. The germline CDR1 and CDR2 sequences are ENHRY and SYGVKD. V lost 6 bases and J 5 bases, leaving 11 bases between the germline ends. CDR3 length equals 13 residues.

This clonotype was counted ten times or more. The rearrangement joins TRBV4-2 to TRBJ2-7; 7 nucleotides line up with TRBD1. V was clipped by 3 bases and J by 2 bases; unmatched bases: 13. Germline V gene sequence: CDR1 LGHNA, CDR2 YNFKEQ. The CDR3 has 17 residues. The CDR3 nucleotides read TGTGCCAGCAGCCAGGTCGGAGCTGGGCAGGGGGCCTACGAGCAGTACTTC. It is translated as CASSQVGAGQGAYEQYF.

This clonotype has just a few counts. V and J are TRBV25-1 and TRBJ2-1, with TRBD2 matching over 10 bases. The CDR3 length is 14 residues. The germline V gene encodes CDR1 MGHDK and CDR2 SYGVNS. V shed 8 bases, J shed 4 bases, and the junction held 5 bases outside the gene matches. This CDR3 is CASSGLAAYNEQFF. The CDR3 region has the DNA TGTGCCAGCTCAGGACTAGCGGCTTACAATGAGCAGTTCTTC.

Only a few counts were recorded for this clonotype. This chain links TRBV27 with TRBJ2-4; TRBD2 might be the D (5 bases). Trimming removed 5 bases from V and 1 base from J, with 12 bases in between. Germline assignment: CDR1 MNHEY and CDR2 SMNVEV (reference sequence). This CDR3 region has 15 residues. CDR3 residues: CASSHGIGAKNIQYF. CDR3 in DNA: TGTGCCAGCAGTCACGGGATCGGCGCCAAAAACATTCAGTACTTC.

This clonotype showed up just a few times. The chain is built from TRBV27 and TRBJ2-7, with TRBD1 matching over 9 bases. Germline values: CDR1 MNHEY, CDR2 SMNVEV (reference sequence). The CDR3 covers 15 residues. Trimming removed 5 bases from V and 2 bases from J; junction bases left unmatched: 7. This CDR3 reads CASSLEQGAPYEQYF. The CDR3 DNA sequence: TGTGCCAGCAGTCTTGAACAGGGGGCGCCCTACGAGCAGTACTTC.

This clonotype appeared a few times. The genes are TRBV12-3 or TRBV12-4 and TRBJ2-3; D possibly corresponds to TRBD1 (5 bases). CDR3 length: 14 residues. Trimming removed 2 bases from V and 1 base from J, with 7 bases in between. The CDR3 region is CASSLTRGTDTQYF. Here the CDR3 DNA reads TGTGCCAGCAGTTTAACCAGGGGCACAGATACGCAGTATTTT.

This clonotype was seen ten or more times. The chain recombines TRBV9 with TRBJ1-1; D may be TRBD1 (5 bases). V lost 0 bases, J lost 4 bases, and 13 bases lay in between. The V gene's germline CDR1 is SGDLS and CDR2 YYNGEE. The CDR3 has 15 amino acids. As DNA, the CDR3 is TGTGCCAGCAGCGTAGACGACGGGACGGGCACTGAAGCTTTCTTT. Its translation is CASSVDDGTGTEAFF.

A single count supports this clonotype. The chain has TRBV29-1 and TRBJ2-5; either TRBD1 or TRBD2 may fit D (5 bases each). This CDR3 spans 13 amino acids. Germline values: CDR1 SQVTM, CDR2 ANQGSEA. V shed 6 bases and J shed 5 bases, with 16 bases lying between them. The CDR3 loop reads CSVGRGAGETQYF. The CDR3, as DNA: TGCAGCGTCGGACGGGGAGCAGGGGAGACCCAGTACTTC.

This clonotype has a handful of counts. The rearrangement joins TRBV5-1 to TRBJ2-1; 7 bases are shared with TRBD1. Germline-derived CDR1 and CDR2 are SGHRS and YFSETQ. The J segment lost 0 bases and the V segment lost 6 bases, leaving 9 bases of the junction unmatched. The CDR3 covers 16 residues. The CDR3 region has the DNA TGCGCCAGCAACACAAGACAGGGTAGCTCCTACAATGAGCAGTTCTTC. Translated: CASNTRQGSSYNEQFF.

This clonotype was found many times. The chain recombines TRBV20-1 with TRBJ2-1, with D maybe TRBD2 (5 bases). The CDR3 consists of 15 residues. Trimming stripped 0 bases from V and 4 bases from J, with 13 bases between. Germline CDR1 and CDR2: DFQATT and SNEGSKA (reference sequence). Here the CDR3 reads CSARDRRTPYNEQFF. CDR3 bases: TGCAGTGCTAGAGATCGGAGGACTCCTTACAATGAGCAGTTCTTC.

This chain links TRBV5-5 with TRBJ2-1; D is ambiguous. Per germline, CDR1 SGHKS and CDR2 YYEKEE (reference sequence). Trimming took off 2 bases at V and 10 bases at J, with 13 bases between the two ends. The CDR3 contains 13 residues. The CDR3 spells CASSFRRRDEQFF. The CDR3 DNA reads as TGTGCCAGCAGCTTCCGACGGCGCGACGAGCAGTTCTTC. Full variable domain (missing parts from reference TRBV5-5 and TRBJ2-1): DAGVTQSPTHLIKTRGQQVTLRCSPISGHKSVSWYQQVLGQGPQFIFQYYEKEERGRGNFPDRFSARQFPNYSSELNVNALLLGDSALYLCASSFRRRDEQFFGPGTRLTVL.